Listed below are T cell receptor beta chains from one sample, sequenced in a study of blood T cell repertoires in COVID-19. Clones were sequenced by immunoSEQ multiplex PCR, and TCRdb holds only the in-frame ones, with some missing. The table has under 130,000 clones, about 90% seen once. The sequencing input was peripheral blood. The receptors derive from a human donor in a cohort sampled during active COVID-19. Each CDR3 is given with its conserved first and last residue. D genes are given only for firm matches.

V: TRBV10-2
D: -
J: TRBJ2-5
DNA: TGCGCCAGCAGTGAGTCGTCTAGGCAAGAGACCCAGTACTTC
CDR3: CASSESSRQETQYF

V: TRBV2
D: -
J: TRBJ2-1
DNA: TGTGCCAGCAGTATGGACACGAACAATGAGCAGTTCTTC
CDR3: CASSMDTNNEQFF

V: TRBV4-1
D: -
J: TRBJ1-1
DNA: TGCGCCAGCAGCCAAGATCACGGGGGTTTATCATACACTGAAGCTTTCTTT
CDR3: CASSQDHGGLSYTEAFF

V: TRBV20-1
D: -
J: TRBJ2-3
DNA: TGCAGTGCTACACTAACAGATACGCAGTATTTT
CDR3: CSATLTDTQYF

V: TRBV3-1/TRBV3-2
D: TRBD1
J: TRBJ1-5
DNA: TGTGCCAGCAGCCGAGGACAGGGCTTTCAGCCCCAGCATTTT
CDR3: CASSRGQGFQPQHF

V: TRBV5-5
D: -
J: TRBJ1-6
DNA: TGTGCCAGCAGCTCTGGAGGATCGGGGAATGGTTCACCCCTCCACTTT
CDR3: CASSSGGSGNGSPLHF

V: TRBV15
D: TRBD1
J: TRBJ1-2
DNA: TGTGCCACCAGCAGAGATCTAGGGACAGGGAGCTACACCTTC
CDR3: CATSRDLGTGSYTF

V: TRBV7-9
D: -
J: TRBJ1-4
DNA: TGTGCCAGCGCGAGGTCGGCTAATGAAAAACTGTTTTTT
CDR3: CASARSANEKLFF

V: TRBV27
D: TRBD2
J: TRBJ2-5
DNA: TGTGCCAGCAGTTATATAGCGGGGGGGCCCCAAGAGACCCAGTACTTC
CDR3: CASSYIAGGPQETQYF

V: TRBV27
D: -
J: TRBJ2-5
DNA: TGTGCCAGCAGTTTAAGGTCGGGGAGTGAGACCCAGTACTTC
CDR3: CASSLRSGSETQYF

V: TRBV4-1
D: TRBD1
J: TRBJ1-1
DNA: TGCGCCAGCAGCCCTTCAGGGGGACAGGTAACGGATGACACTGAAGCTTTCTTT
CDR3: CASSPSGGQVTDDTEAFF